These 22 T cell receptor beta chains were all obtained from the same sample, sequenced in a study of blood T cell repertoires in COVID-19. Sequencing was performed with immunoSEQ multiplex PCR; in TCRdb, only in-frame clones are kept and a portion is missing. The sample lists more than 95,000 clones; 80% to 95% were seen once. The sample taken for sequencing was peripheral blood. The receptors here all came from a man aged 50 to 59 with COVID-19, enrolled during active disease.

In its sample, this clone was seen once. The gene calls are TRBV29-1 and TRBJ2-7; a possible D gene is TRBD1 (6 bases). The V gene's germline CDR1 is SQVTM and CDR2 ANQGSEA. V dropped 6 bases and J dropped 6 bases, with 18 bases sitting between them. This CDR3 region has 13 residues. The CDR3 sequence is CSVALSQGGEQYF. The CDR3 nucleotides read TGCAGCGTGGCGCTGTCCCAAGGGGGCGAGCAGTACTTC.

The DNA of the CDR3 is TGTGCCAGCAGAAGAGAGACCGGGGAGCTGTTTTTT. This sequence encodes CASRRETGELFF. The chain uses TRBV6-5 and TRBJ2-2; the D is unclear. The CDR3 sequence is 12 residues long. Germline loops: CDR1 MNHEY, CDR2 SVGAGI. The germline V and J ends were trimmed by 6 bases and 5 bases, with 7 bases remaining between them.

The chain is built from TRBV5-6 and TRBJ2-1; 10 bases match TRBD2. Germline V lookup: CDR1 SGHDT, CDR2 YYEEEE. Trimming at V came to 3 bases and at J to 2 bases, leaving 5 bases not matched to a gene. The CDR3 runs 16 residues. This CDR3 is CASSSGLAAPYNEQFF. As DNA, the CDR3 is TGTGCCAGCAGCTCTGGACTAGCGGCACCCTACAATGAGCAGTTCTTC. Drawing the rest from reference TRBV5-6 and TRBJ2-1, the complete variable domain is DAGVTQSPTHLIKTRGQQVTLRCSPKSGHDTVSWYQQALGQGPQFIFQYYEEEERQRGNFPDRFSGHQFPNYSSELNVNALLLGDSALYLCASSSGLAAPYNEQFFGPGTRLTVL.

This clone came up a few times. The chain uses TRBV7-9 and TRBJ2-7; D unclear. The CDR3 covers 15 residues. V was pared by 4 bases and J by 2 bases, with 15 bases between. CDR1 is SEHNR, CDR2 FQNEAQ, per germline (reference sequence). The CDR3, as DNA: TGTGCCAGCAGCTCAGACATCGCGAGACCCTACGAGCAGTACTTC. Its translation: CASSSDIARPYEQYF.

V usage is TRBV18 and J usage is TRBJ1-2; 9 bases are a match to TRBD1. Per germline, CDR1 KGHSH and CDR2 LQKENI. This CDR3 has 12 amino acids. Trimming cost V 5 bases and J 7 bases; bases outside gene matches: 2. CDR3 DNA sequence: TGTGCCAGCTCAGGGGACAGGGTTGGCTACACCTTC. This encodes CASSGDRVGYTF.

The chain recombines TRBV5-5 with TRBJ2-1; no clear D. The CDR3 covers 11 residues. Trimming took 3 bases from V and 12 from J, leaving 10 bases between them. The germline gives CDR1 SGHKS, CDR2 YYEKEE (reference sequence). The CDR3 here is CASSYTVVQFF. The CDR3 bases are TGTGCCAGCAGCTACACAGTTGTGCAGTTCTTC. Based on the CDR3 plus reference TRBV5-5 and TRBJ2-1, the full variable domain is DAGVTQSPTHLIKTRGQQVTLRCSPISGHKSVSWYQQVLGQGPQFIFQYYEKEERGRGNFPDRFSARQFPNYSSELNVNALLLGDSALYLCASSYTVVQFFGPGTRLTVL.

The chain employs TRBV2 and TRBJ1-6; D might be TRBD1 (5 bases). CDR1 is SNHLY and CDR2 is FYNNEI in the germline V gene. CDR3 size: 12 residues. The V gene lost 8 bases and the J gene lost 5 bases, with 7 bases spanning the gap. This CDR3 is CASDRDNSPLHF. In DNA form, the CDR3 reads TGTGCCAGCGACAGAGATAATTCACCCCTCCACTTT.

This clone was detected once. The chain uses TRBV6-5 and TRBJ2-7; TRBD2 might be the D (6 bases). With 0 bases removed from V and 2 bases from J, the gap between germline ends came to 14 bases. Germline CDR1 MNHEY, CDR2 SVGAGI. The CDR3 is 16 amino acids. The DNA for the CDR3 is TGTGCCAGCAGTTACTCTGGAGGGGTCGGAACCTACGAGCAGTACTTC. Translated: CASSYSGGVGTYEQYF.

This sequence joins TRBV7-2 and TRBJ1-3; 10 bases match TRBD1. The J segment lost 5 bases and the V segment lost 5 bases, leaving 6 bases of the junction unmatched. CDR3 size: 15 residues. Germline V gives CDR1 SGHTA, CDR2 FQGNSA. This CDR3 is CASSLRDRGRNTIYF. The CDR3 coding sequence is TGTGCCAGCAGCCTCCGGGACAGGGGTAGAAACACCATATATTTT.

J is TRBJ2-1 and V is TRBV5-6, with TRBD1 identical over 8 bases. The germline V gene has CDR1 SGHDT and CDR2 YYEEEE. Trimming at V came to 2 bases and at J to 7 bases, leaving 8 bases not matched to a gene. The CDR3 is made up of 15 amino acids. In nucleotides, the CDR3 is TGTGCCAGCAGCTTCGTAGGACAGGGTGAGAATGAGCAGTTCTTC. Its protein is CASSFVGQGENEQFF.

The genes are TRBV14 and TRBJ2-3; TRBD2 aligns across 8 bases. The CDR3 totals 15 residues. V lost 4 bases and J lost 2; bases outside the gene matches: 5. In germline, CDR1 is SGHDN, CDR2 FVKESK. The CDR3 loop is CASSPGLANTDTQYF. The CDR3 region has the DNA TGTGCCAGCAGCCCAGGACTAGCAAACACAGATACGCAGTATTTT. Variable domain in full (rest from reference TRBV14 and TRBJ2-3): EAGVTQFPSHSVIEKGQTVTLRCDPISGHDNLYWYRRVMGKEIKFLLHFVKESKQDESGMPNNRFLAERTGGTYSTLKVQPAELEDSGVYFCASSPGLANTDTQYFGPGTRLTVL.

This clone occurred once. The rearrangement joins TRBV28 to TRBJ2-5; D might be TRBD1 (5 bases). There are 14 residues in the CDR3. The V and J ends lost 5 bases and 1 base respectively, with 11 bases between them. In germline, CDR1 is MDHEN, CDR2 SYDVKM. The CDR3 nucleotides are TGTGCCAGCAGTGCGCCAGGGTCCCAAGAGACCCAGTACTTC. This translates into CASSAPGSQETQYF.

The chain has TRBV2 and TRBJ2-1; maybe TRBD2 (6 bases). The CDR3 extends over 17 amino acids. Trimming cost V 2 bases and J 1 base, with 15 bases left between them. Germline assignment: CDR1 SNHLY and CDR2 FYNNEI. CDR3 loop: CASSESGSGSSYNEQFF. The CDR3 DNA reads TGTGCCAGCAGTGAATCGGGTAGCGGATCGTCCTACAATGAGCAGTTCTTC.

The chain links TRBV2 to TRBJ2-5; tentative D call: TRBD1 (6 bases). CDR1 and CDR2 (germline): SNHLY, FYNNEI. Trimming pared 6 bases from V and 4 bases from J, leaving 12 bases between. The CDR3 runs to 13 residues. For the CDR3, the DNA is TGTGCCAGCAGCACAGGGTTAGTAGAGACCCAGTACTTC. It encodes CASSTGLVETQYF.

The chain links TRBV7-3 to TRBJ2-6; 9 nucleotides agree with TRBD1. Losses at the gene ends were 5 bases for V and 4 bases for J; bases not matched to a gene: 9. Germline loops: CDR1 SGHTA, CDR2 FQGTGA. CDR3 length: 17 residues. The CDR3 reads CASSLRQGEAGANVLTF. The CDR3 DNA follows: TGTGCCAGCAGCCTCCGACAGGGGGAAGCGGGGGCCAACGTCCTGACTTTC.

CDR3 protein: CASSRPPGRGKETQYF. CDR3 sequence (DNA): TGTGCCAGCAGCCGACCCCCGGGACGCGGGAAAGAGACCCAGTACTTC. The rearrangement links TRBV7-8 to TRBJ2-5, with D perhaps TRBD2 (6 bases). The CDR3 runs 16 residues. Germline V gene data show CDR1 as SGHVS and CDR2 as FQNEAQ. V lost 5 bases and J 3 bases, leaving 19 bases between the germline ends.

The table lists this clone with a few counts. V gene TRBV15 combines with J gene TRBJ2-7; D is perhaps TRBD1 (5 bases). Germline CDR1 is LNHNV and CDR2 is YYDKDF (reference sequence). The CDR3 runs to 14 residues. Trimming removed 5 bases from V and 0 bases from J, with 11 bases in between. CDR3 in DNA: TGTGCCACCAGCGGATCGGACAACTCCTACGAGCAGTACTTC. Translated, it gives CATSGSDNSYEQYF.

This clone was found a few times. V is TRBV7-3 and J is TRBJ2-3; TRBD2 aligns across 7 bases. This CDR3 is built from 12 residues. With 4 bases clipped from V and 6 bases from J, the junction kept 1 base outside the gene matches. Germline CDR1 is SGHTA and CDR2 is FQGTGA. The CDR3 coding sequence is TGTGCCAGCAGCTCCGGGGGGGATACGCAGTATTTT. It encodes CASSSGGDTQYF.

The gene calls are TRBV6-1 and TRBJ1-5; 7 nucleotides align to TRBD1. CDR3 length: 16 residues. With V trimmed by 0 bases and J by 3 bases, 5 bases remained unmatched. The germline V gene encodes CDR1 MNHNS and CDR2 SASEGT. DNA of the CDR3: TGTGCCAGCAGTGAAGCAGGGGGCTGGGTCAATCAGCCCCAGCATTTT. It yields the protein CASSEAGGWVNQPQHF.

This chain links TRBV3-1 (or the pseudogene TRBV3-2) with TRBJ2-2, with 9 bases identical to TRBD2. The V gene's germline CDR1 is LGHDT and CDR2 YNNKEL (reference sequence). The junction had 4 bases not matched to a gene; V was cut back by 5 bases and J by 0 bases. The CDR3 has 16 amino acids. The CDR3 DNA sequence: TGTGCCAGCAGCTCGCTAGCGGGACCGAACACCGGGGAGCTGTTTTTT. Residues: CASSSLAGPNTGELFF.

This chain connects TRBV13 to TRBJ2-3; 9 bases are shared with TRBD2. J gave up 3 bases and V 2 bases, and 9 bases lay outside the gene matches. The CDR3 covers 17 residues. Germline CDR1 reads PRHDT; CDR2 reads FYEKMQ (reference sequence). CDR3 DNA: TGTGCCAGCAGCTTAATGCTCGCGGGAGGGGTGACAGATACGCAGTATTTT. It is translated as CASSLMLAGGVTDTQYF.

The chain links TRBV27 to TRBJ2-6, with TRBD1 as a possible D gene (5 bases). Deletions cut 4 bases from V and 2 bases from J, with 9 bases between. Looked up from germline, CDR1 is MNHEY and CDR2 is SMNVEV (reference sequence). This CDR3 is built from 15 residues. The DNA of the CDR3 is TGTGCCAGCAGTTCCTTAGGGGCTGGGGCCAACGTCCTGACTTTC. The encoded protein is CASSSLGAGANVLTF.